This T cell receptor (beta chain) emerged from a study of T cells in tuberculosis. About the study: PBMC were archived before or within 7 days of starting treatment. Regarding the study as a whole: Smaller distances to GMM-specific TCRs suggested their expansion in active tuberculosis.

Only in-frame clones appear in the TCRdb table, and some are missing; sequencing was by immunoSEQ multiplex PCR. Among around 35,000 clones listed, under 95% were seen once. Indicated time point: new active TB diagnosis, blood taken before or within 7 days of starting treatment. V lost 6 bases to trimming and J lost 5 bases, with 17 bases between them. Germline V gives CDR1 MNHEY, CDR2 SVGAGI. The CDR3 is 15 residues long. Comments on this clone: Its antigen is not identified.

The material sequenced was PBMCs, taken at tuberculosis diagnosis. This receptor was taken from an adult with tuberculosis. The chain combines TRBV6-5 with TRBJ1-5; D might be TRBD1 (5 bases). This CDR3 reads CASRKSGTPDQPQHF. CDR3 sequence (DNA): TGTGCCAGCAGAAAGTCCGGGACTCCGGATCAGCCCCAGCATTTT.